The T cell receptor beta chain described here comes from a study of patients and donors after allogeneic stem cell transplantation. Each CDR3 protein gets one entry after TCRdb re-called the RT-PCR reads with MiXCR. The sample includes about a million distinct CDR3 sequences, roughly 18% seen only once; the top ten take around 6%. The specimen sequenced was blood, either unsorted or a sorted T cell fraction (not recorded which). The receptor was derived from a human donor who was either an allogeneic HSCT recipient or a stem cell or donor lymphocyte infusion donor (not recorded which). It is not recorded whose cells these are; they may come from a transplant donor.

Here the CDR3 DNA reads TGCAGCGTTGGGTTCAGCGGGAGGGCCGTGGGAAATGAGCAGTTCTTC. This gives the protein CSVGFSGRAVGNEQFF. V usage is TRBV29-1 and J usage is TRBJ2-1, with 10 bases lining up with TRBD2. Unmatched junction bases numbered 13, after V lost 4 bases and J lost 7 bases. Germline CDR1 SQVTM, CDR2 ANQGSEA. This CDR3 is built from 16 residues.